This entry lists 11 T cell receptor beta chains sequenced from one sample in a study of blood T cell repertoires in COVID-19. TCRdb keeps only in-frame clones here, not all; method: immunoSEQ multiplex PCR. This table holds around 200,000 clones, 86% found once. Sequencing used peripheral blood. Every receptor here comes from a man aged 65-85 years with active or convalescent COVID-19.

J is TRBJ1-1 and V is TRBV12-3 or TRBV12-4, with 7 bases identical to TRBD1. The CDR3 covers 13 residues. Germline trimming cut 4 bases from V and 5 bases from J; bases unmatched to any gene: 4. The CDR3 loop is CASSYTGETEAFF. The DNA of the CDR3 is TGTGCCAGCAGTTACACAGGGGAAACTGAAGCTTTCTTT.

V gene TRBV19 combines with J gene TRBJ2-1; 8 nucleotides line up with TRBD2. CDR3 size: 15 residues. Looked up from germline, CDR1 is LNHDA and CDR2 is SQIVND (reference sequence). Trimming took 6 bases from V and 3 from J; bases not matched to a gene: 7. The CDR3 DNA reads TGTGCCAGTAGGACCGGGACTAGTCACTACAATGAGCAGTTCTTC. Protein: CASRTGTSHYNEQFF.

This sequence joins TRBV14 and TRBJ1-3; TRBD1 matches at 7 bases. Per germline, CDR1 SGHDN and CDR2 FVKESK. Trimming removed 5 bases from V and 0 bases from J; junction bases left unmatched: 4. The CDR3 extends over 15 amino acids. The CDR3: CASSWGQHSGNTIYF. CDR3 bases: TGTGCCAGCAGCTGGGGACAGCACTCTGGAAACACCATATATTTT.

The V gene is TRBV6-5, the J gene TRBJ2-3; tentatively, D is TRBD2 (5 bases). This CDR3 spans 13 amino acids. The germline V and J ends were trimmed by 2 bases and 3 bases, with 6 bases remaining between them. Germline V gene lookup returns CDR1 MNHEY and CDR2 SVGAGI. CDR3 bases: TGTGCCAGCAGTTACCCGGGGACAGATACGCAGTATTTT. Residues: CASSYPGTDTQYF.

The chain uses TRBV6-5 and TRBJ1-6; D is uncertain. V lost 0 bases and J lost 9, with 12 bases in between. The V gene's germline CDR1 is MNHEY and CDR2 SVGAGI. The CDR3 extends over 15 amino acids. For the CDR3, the DNA is TGTGCCAGCAGTTACTCTAGTCGGTGGGCTTCACCCCTCCACTTT. This codes for CASSYSSRWASPLHF.

This clone was counted only a few times. Other nucleotide sequences in the sample specify the same CDR3. The chain joins TRBV6-5 to TRBJ1-6; D unclear. The CDR3 has 14 residues. Trimming cost V 6 bases and J 6 bases, with 12 bases left between them. The V gene's germline CDR1 is MNHEY and CDR2 SVGAGI. The CDR3, as DNA: TGTGCCAGCAGACCGGACGGGAGTAATTCACCCCTCCACTTT. It encodes CASRPDGSNSPLHF.

This chain uses TRBV12-3 or TRBV12-4 with TRBJ1-2; tentative D call: TRBD1 (6 bases). CDR3 length equals 12 residues. The V end lost 4 bases, the J end lost 4 bases, and 7 bases lay between the germline ends. This CDR3 reads CASSSDSYGYTF. As DNA, the CDR3 is TGTGCCAGCAGTTCGGACAGCTATGGCTACACCTTC.

The chain is built from TRBV12-5 and TRBJ2-1, with TRBD1 matching 8 bases. V trimming: 1 base; J trimming: 9 bases; junction bases outside the gene matches: 11. CDR1 LGHNT and CDR2 FRNRAP come from the germline V gene. There are 16 residues in the CDR3. CDR3 sequence: CASGLGDRRPTIEQFF. CDR3 bases: TGTGCTAGTGGTTTGGGGGACAGGAGGCCAACAATTGAGCAGTTCTTC. Filled out from reference TRBV12-5 and TRBJ2-1, the complete variable domain reads DARVTQTPRHKVTEMGQEVTMRCQPILGHNTVFWYRQTMMQGLELLAYFRNRAPLDDSGMPKDRFSAEMPDATLATLKIQPSEPRDSAVYFCASGLGDRRPTIEQFFGPGTRLTVL.

The chain uses TRBV27 and TRBJ2-6; 10 positions agree with TRBD2. The CDR3 loop spans 17 amino acids. Looked up from germline, CDR1 is MNHEY and CDR2 is SMNVEV (reference sequence). J gave up 4 bases and V 3 bases, and 6 bases lay outside the gene matches. The CDR3, as DNA: TGTGCCAGCAGTTTTTTAGCGGGAGGTTTAGGGGCCAACGTCCTGACTTTC. It encodes CASSFLAGGLGANVLTF.

The genes are TRBV11-2 and TRBJ2-7, with a possible D match to TRBD1 (6 bases). Germline V CDR1 and CDR2: SGHAT, FQNNGV. The CDR3 has 15 residues. V was clipped by 5 bases and J by 5 bases, with 19 bases between them. The CDR3 protein is CASSPNWGRTDEQYF. DNA of the CDR3: TGTGCCAGCAGCCCCAATTGGGGGCGCACGGACGAGCAGTACTTC. The full variable domain, in which reference TRBV11-2 and TRBJ2-7 provide the parts outside the CDR3, is EAGVAQSPRYKIIEKRQSVAFWCNPISGHATLYWYQQILGQGPKLLIQFQNNGVVDDSQLPKDRFSAERLKGVDSTLKIQPAKLEDSAVYLCASSPNWGRTDEQYFGPGTRLTVT.

This chain connects TRBV5-1 to TRBJ1-1; D is undetermined. Trimming left V 0 bases short and J 0 bases short, with 6 bases between. The CDR3 has 14 residues. Germline values: CDR1 SGHRS, CDR2 YFSETQ. The CDR3 here is CASSLARLNTEAFF. CDR3 DNA: TGCGCCAGCAGCTTGGCGAGGTTGAACACTGAAGCTTTCTTT.